What follows is one TCR beta chain and its context. The record originates from a study of control samples from healthy donors and cancer patients. The table came from immunoSEQ multiplex PCR; TCRdb's copy has only in-frame clones and leaves some out. The sample lists about 120,000 clones; more than 70% were seen once. The V and J ends lost 6 bases and 1 base respectively, with 14 bases between them. This CDR3 spans 15 amino acids. Per germline, CDR1 LNHNV and CDR2 YYDKDF (reference sequence). The V and J genes are TRBV15 and TRBJ2-3; D uncertain. The sample was blood. The sequence was collected from a woman between 70 and 85 years old in good health. DNA for the CDR3: TGTGCCACCAGTAGGGCGACTGGTGGCACAGATACGCAGTATTTT. It is translated as CATSRATGGTDTQYF.